Listed below are T cell receptor beta chains from one sample, sequenced in a study of identical twins. From the 5' RACE reads, TCRdb called clonotypes with MiXCR, one entry per CDR3 protein. The sample yields about 520,000 distinct CDR3 sequences, around 20% seen once. These data were also reused for a study on T cells expressing NK-cell markers.

The material sequenced was CD4+ T cells sorted from blood. The receptors here all came from a woman aged 18-29 years in good health. Both conserved end residues are part of each CDR3. The order of the fields is J gene, clone size, V gene, D gene, CDR3 DNA, CDR3 protein. The D gene is left open where the match is weak. Size is omitted from some rows. Given values are once, few, many or a class for expanded clones.

TRBJ2-3 | . | TRBV20-1 | . | TGCAGTGCTAGGCTAGGGGCGCGAGATACGCAGTATTTT | CSARLGARDTQYF
TRBJ2-1 | . | TRBV5-5 | TRBD2 | TGTGCCAGCACCCCGGTAGCGGGGGACCTTGGTGAGCAGTTCTTC | CASTPVAGDLGEQFF
TRBJ2-1 | few | TRBV20-1 | . | TGCAGTGTTCTCCCAGCTGAGAGCTCCTACAATGAGCAGTTCTTC | CSVLPAESSYNEQFF
TRBJ2-3 | . | TRBV5-1 | . | TGCGCCAGCAGCTTTGGGTGGCCCCCGGATACGCAGTATTTT | CASSFGWPPDTQYF
TRBJ2-2 | . | TRBV24-1 | TRBD1 | TGTGCCACCAGTGATTTGAGGACAGGGGATTCCGGGGAGCTGTTTTTT | CATSDLRTGDSGELFF
TRBJ2-1 | . | TRBV20-1 | TRBD2 | TGCAGTGCTAGAGACCTAGCGGGAGTTTTTAATGAGCAGTTCTTC | CSARDLAGVFNEQFF
TRBJ2-1 | . | TRBV7-9 | . | TGTGCCAGCGGTAGGTTCACGGGACGGTACAATGAGCAGTTCTTC | CASGRFTGRYNEQFF
TRBJ2-5 | . | TRBV4-3 | . | TGCGCCAGCAGCCAGCACAGCGGCCCGGAGACCCAGTACTTC | CASSQHSGPETQYF
TRBJ1-5 | few | TRBV30 | . | TGTGCCTGGGCCCAGGACAGCAATCAGCCCCAGCATTTT | CAWAQDSNQPQHF
TRBJ2-3 | many | TRBV20-1 | . | TGCAGTGCTAGAGATGGGTGGGGGAGGAGCACAGATACGCAGTATTTT | CSARDGWGRSTDTQYF
TRBJ2-2 | . | TRBV20-1 | . | TGCAGTGCTAGCCCGGCGGGGCGGTCAAGCGGGGAGCTGTTTTTT | CSASPAGRSSGELFF
TRBJ2-2 | . | TRBV5-1 | . | TGCGCCAGCACCGGGACCAGCACCGGGGAGCTGTTTTTT | CASTGTSTGELFF
TRBJ2-2 | many | TRBV20-1 | . | TGCAGTGCTAGAGTGGTAGCGGGGGAGCTGTTTTTT | CSARVVAGELFF
TRBJ2-5 | few | TRBV7-9 | . | TGTGCCAGCAGCCAAATAGCCGGGACGAACATCACCCAGTACTTC | CASSQIAGTNITQYF
TRBJ2-7 | . | TRBV10-3 | . | TGTGCCAGTGGAGGGGGGGATCGGAACGAGCAGTACTTC | CASGGGDRNEQYF
TRBJ2-1 | . | TRBV5-1 | TRBD2 | TGCGCCAGCAGCTTGGGATATGCGGGGGAGTACAATGAGCAGTTCTTC | CASSLGYAGEYNEQFF
TRBJ1-4 | many | TRBV5-1 | . | TGCGCCAGCAGCTTGGTCCAGGGTCACGAAAAACTGTTTTTT | CASSLVQGHEKLFF
TRBJ1-5 | . | TRBV7-2 | . | TGTGCCAGCAGCTTAGGGGGAGGTTCGCTGTGGCCCCAGCATTTT | CASSLGGGSLWPQHF
TRBJ2-5 | . | TRBV6-2/TRBV6-3 | TRBD1 | TGTGCCAGCAGTTTCCGACAGGGTGAAGAGACCCAGTACTTC | CASSFRQGEETQYF
TRBJ1-6 | many | TRBV6-1 | TRBD1 | TGTGCCAGCAACCGACAGGGAAATTCACCCCTCCACTTT | CASNRQGNSPLHF
TRBJ2-3 | few | TRBV20-1 | TRBD2 | TGCAGTGCTAGAGATGCCCTAGCGGGAGGGATGCCAGATACGCAGTATTTT | CSARDALAGGMPDTQYF
TRBJ2-3 | few | TRBV7-8 | . | TGTGCCAGCAGCTTCAATATAGATACGCAGTATTTT | CASSFNIDTQYF
TRBJ2-7 | few | TRBV20-1 | TRBD2 | TGCAGTGCGCCAAGAGCGGGAGGCGAGCAGTACTTC | CSAPRAGGEQYF
TRBJ1-1 | few | TRBV4-2 | TRBD1 | TGTGCCAGCAGCCAGGACTCGGACAGGGCGAACACTGAAGCTTTCTTT | CASSQDSDRANTEAFF
TRBJ2-3 | . | TRBV27 | TRBD1 | TGTGCCAGCAATTACGGTGGGGGACAGCCAAGCTATACGCAGTATTTT | CASNYGGGQPSYTQYF
TRBJ2-7 | . | TRBV5-1 | TRBD1 | TGCGCCAGTCCTGGACAGGGGGGGGTGGAGCAGTACTTC | CASPGQGGVEQYF
TRBJ1-6 | few | TRBV5-5 | . | TGTGCCAGCAGCTTGGAACCATACAATAATTCACCCCTCCACTTT | CASSLEPYNNSPLHF
TRBJ2-5 | few | TRBV6-2/TRBV6-3 | TRBD2 | TGTGCCAGCAGTGGCATAGCGGGATGGGAGACCCAGTACTTC | CASSGIAGWETQYF
TRBJ1-1 | . | TRBV15 | TRBD1 | TGTGCCACCAGCAGTACCGGGACAGTTCTGAACACTGAAGCTTTCTTT | CATSSTGTVLNTEAFF
TRBJ2-7 | . | TRBV20-1 | TRBD1 | TGCAGTGCTAGAGAACCAGGGGGCGTTTTCGAGCAGTACTTC | CSAREPGGVFEQYF
TRBJ2-3 | few | TRBV7-2 | . | TGTGCCAGCAGCTTAGTTGTCCGTTACGCAGATACGCAGTATTTT | CASSLVVRYADTQYF
TRBJ2-3 | few | TRBV20-1 | TRBD1 | TGCAGTGCTAGCAAACGGGACAGTAGCACAGATACGCAGTATTTT | CSASKRDSSTDTQYF
TRBJ2-5 | . | TRBV6-5 | . | TGTGCCAGCAGTTACTCTCCAACTAAAGAGACCCAGTACTTC | CASSYSPTKETQYF
TRBJ1-4 | . | TRBV5-1 | . | TGCGCCAGCAGCTTCGTTGAAAGGACAGAAACTAATGAAAAACTGTTTTTT | CASSFVERTETNEKLFF
TRBJ2-7 | . | TRBV5-1 | . | TGCGCCAGCAGCTTGGAGAGACCACCCTACGAGCAGTACTTC | CASSLERPPYEQYF
TRBJ1-2 | many | TRBV10-3 | . | TGTGCCATCAGCACCGGGACAACCAACTATGGCTACACCTTC | CAISTGTTNYGYTF
TRBJ2-3 | few | TRBV20-1 | . | TGCAGTGCTGGTGGGACCGTGAGCACAGATACGCAGTATTTT | CSAGGTVSTDTQYF
TRBJ2-3 | . | TRBV5-1 | . | TGCGCCAGCAGTTCTGGGGAGGCAGATACGCAGTATTTT | CASSSGEADTQYF
TRBJ1-6 | few | TRBV5-6 | . | TGTGCCAGCAGCTACGGGACAAACCTCAATAATTCACCCCTCCACTTT | CASSYGTNLNNSPLHF
TRBJ2-5 | many | TRBV5-1 | . | TGCGCCAGCAGCTACGGCAATCCTCGTGAAGAGACCCAGTACTTC | CASSYGNPREETQYF
TRBJ1-2 | . | TRBV20-1 | TRBD1 | TGCAGTGCTAGTATGAGGACAGGCAACTATGGCTACACCTTC | CSASMRTGNYGYTF
TRBJ2-7 | . | TRBV5-1 | TRBD2 | TGCGCCAGCAGCTGGGGGGGTCAGTACGAGCAGTACTTC | CASSWGGQYEQYF
TRBJ1-5 | . | TRBV6-5 | . | TGTGCCAGCAGTTACGGCCCCTGGGGCAATCAGCCCCAGCATTTT | CASSYGPWGNQPQHF
TRBJ2-7 | . | TRBV20-1 | TRBD2 | TGCAGTGCTAGAGATGTCAATAGCGGGGGCCCACTCGGGGAATACGAGCAGTACTTC | CSARDVNSGGPLGEYEQYF
TRBJ2-1 | few | TRBV12-5 | . | TGTGCTAGTGGGCGGGACAATGAGCAGTTCTTC | CASGRDNEQFF
TRBJ2-5 | once | TRBV6-2/TRBV6-3 | TRBD2 | TGTGCCAGCAGTTACCAGCGAAAACTAGCGTACCAAGAGACCCAGTACTTC | CASSYQRKLAYQETQYF
TRBJ2-5 | . | TRBV21-1 | . | TGTGCCAGCAGCAAAGGAGGGTTTGGGTGTTTTACGGAGACCCAGTACTTC | CASSKGGFGCFTETQYF
TRBJ2-2 | few | TRBV12-3/TRBV12-4 | . | TGTGCCAGCACCTTAAGACAGAACACCGGGGAGCTGTTTTTT | CASTLRQNTGELFF
TRBJ2-3 | . | TRBV20-1 | . | TGCAGTGCTAGGCCCTGGGCGGATACTAGCACAGATACGCAGTATTTT | CSARPWADTSTDTQYF
TRBJ1-1 | few | TRBV10-3 | . | TGTGCCATCAGTGAACGGTTAATTGGGCAGGATGAAGCTTTCTTT | CAISERLIGQDEAFF
TRBJ2-5 | few | TRBV20-1 | TRBD2 | TGCAGTGCCCCAAAGTCGCGGGGGGGCTGGGGCGAGACCCAGTACTTC | CSAPKSRGGWGETQYF
TRBJ2-3 | . | TRBV7-2 | . | TGTGCCAGCAGCTTACGCGGTGGGGCGCAGTATTTT | CASSLRGGAQYF
TRBJ2-1 | . | TRBV3-1 | TRBD1 | TGTGCCAGCAGCCCCGAGACAGGGGCCTACAATGAGCAGTTCTTC | CASSPETGAYNEQFF
TRBJ2-4 | . | TRBV30 | TRBD2 | TGTGCTTGGAGCAAGGAAGCGGGAGCCAAAAACATTCAGCACTTC | CAWSKEAGAKNIQHF
TRBJ2-1 | . | TRBV5-1 | TRBD2 | TGCGCCAGCAGCCCGACTAGCGGGGGGCCTGTAAGGAGCTCCTACAATGAGCAGTTCTTC | CASSPTSGGPVRSSYNEQFF